One sample yielded the 31 T cell receptor beta chains listed below, sequenced in a study of spatial heterogeneity in lung cancer (dated by TCRdb to between 2018 and 2021). This sample's time point label indicates: sample taken at primary tumor resection. Libraries were prepared through 5' RACE. TCRdb records NextSeq 500 as the sequencer. TCRdb's own reprocessing of the public reads used fastp at Q25 and MiXCR and kept productive beta chains. Rows are combined by CDR3 protein, so each entry shows the most common genes and DNA. This sample gives approximately 20,000 distinct CDR3 sequences in total; 4.5% to 5.5% of them show up just once. The ten largest clones add up to 7.4% of the sample. The specimen was PBMCs, collected at surgery. Every receptor here comes from a male donor with early-stage non-small cell lung cancer.

This clonotype was observed many times. The chain carries TRBV24-1 and TRBJ2-5, with D unresolved. CDR1 is KGHDR, CDR2 SFDVKD, per germline. Trimming pared 2 bases from V and 4 bases from J, leaving 7 bases between. The CDR3 runs to 13 residues. This chain's CDR3 is CATSDSGRETQYF. The CDR3 coding sequence is TGTGCCACCAGTGATTCCGGACGAGAGACCCAGTACTTC.

A few counts support this clonotype. This chain joins TRBV7-9 and TRBJ1-6; 8 nucleotides agree with TRBD1. This CDR3 has 15 amino acids. CDR1 is SEHNR, CDR2 FQNEAQ, per germline (reference sequence). V lost 6 bases and J lost 9; bases outside the gene matches: 10. This CDR3 reads CASRLDRGKGSPLHF. The CDR3 nucleotides read TGTGCCAGCAGACTCGACAGGGGAAAGGGTTCACCCCTCCACTTT.

This clonotype was seen at least ten times. The chain uses TRBV7-9 and TRBJ1-2; D possibly corresponds to TRBD1 (5 bases). V was trimmed by 1 base and J by 5 bases, leaving 8 bases between them. Germline CDR1 and CDR2: SEHNR and FQNEAQ (reference sequence). This CDR3 has 13 amino acids. This CDR3 reads CASSLGAGYGYTF. CDR3 coding DNA: TGTGCCAGCAGCTTAGGCGCAGGGTATGGCTACACCTTC.

This clonotype was recorded many times. The CDR3 DNA is TGCAGCGCCTGGACTCTGGGAATGCAAGAGACCCAGTACTTC. Amino acids: CSAWTLGMQETQYF. The rearrangement joins TRBV29-1 to TRBJ2-5; D is perhaps TRBD2 (5 bases). Between the trimmed V and J ends, which lost 7 bases and 2 bases, there was a span of 17 bases. Germline loops: CDR1 SQVTM, CDR2 ANQGSEA. This CDR3 is built from 14 residues. The full variable domain, its missing parts supplied by reference TRBV29-1 and TRBJ2-5, is SAVISQKPSRDICQRGTSLTIQCQVDSQVTMMFWYRQQPGQSLTLIATANQGSEATYESGFVIDKFPISRPNLTFSTLTVSNMSPEDSSIYLCSAWTLGMQETQYFGPGTRLLVL.

In its sample, this clonotype ranks as medium-sized (0.01 to 0.1%). The CDR3 sequence is CAARERDTEAFF. The CDR3 DNA sequence: TGTGCCGCCAGGGAGAGGGATACTGAAGCTTTCTTT. The chain couples TRBV28 to TRBJ1-1; TRBD1 is a possible D gene (5 bases). The germline V gene has CDR1 MDHEN and CDR2 SYDVKM. The germline V and J ends were trimmed by 11 bases and 5 bases, with 15 bases remaining between them. The CDR3 runs 12 residues.

This clonotype is categorized as medium-sized. The chain is built from TRBV11-2 and TRBJ2-5; 7 nucleotides line up with TRBD1. This CDR3 has 13 residues. The V gene's germline CDR1 is SGHAT and CDR2 FQNNGV. Trimming cost V 8 bases and J 0 bases; bases outside gene matches: 3. CDR3 residues: CASGDSYQETQYF. The CDR3 DNA reads TGTGCCAGCGGGGACAGCTACCAAGAGACCCAGTACTTC.

At least ten counts were recorded for this clonotype. J is TRBJ2-5 and V is TRBV25-1; D assignment may be TRBD1 or TRBD2 (5 bases each). The germline V gene encodes CDR1 MGHDK and CDR2 SYGVNS. CDR3 length equals 15 residues. V lost 4 bases and J lost 6, with 18 bases in between. The CDR3 nucleotides are TGTGCCAGCAGTGGGGGGTTCGGCCGCCTGCAGACCCAGTACTTC. Protein sequence: CASSGGFGRLQTQYF.

This clonotype has ten or more counts. The rearrangement joins TRBV29-1 to TRBJ1-1; tentative D call: TRBD1 (6 bases). Trimming took off 7 bases at V and 1 base at J, with 13 bases between the two ends. The CDR3 consists of 13 residues. Germline V CDR1 and CDR2: SQVTM, ANQGSEA. As DNA, the CDR3 is TGCAGCGCTCGGACAGACCCGAACACTGAAGCTTTCTTT. Encoded protein: CSARTDPNTEAFF. The variable domain in full, completed from reference TRBV29-1 and TRBJ1-1, reads SAVISQKPSRDICQRGTSLTIQCQVDSQVTMMFWYRQQPGQSLTLIATANQGSEATYESGFVIDKFPISRPNLTFSTLTVSNMSPEDSSIYLCSARTDPNTEAFFGQGTRLTVV.

This clonotype was observed a few times. The chain is built from TRBV7-2 and TRBJ2-1, with 8 bases identical to TRBD2. Germline trimming cut 6 bases from V and 4 bases from J; bases unmatched to any gene: 8. This CDR3 comprises 15 residues. Germline V CDR1 and CDR2: SGHTA, FQGNSA. CDR3 protein: CASSPGRAGYNEQFF. In DNA, the CDR3 is TGTGCCAGCAGTCCCGGGAGGGCAGGATACAATGAGCAGTTCTTC.

Many counts were recorded for this clonotype. V gene TRBV28 combines with J gene TRBJ2-1; no clear D. The V end was cut by 8 bases, the J end by 10 bases, with 24 bases between. The germline CDR1 and CDR2 sequences are MDHEN and SYDVKM. This CDR3 region has 15 residues. Here the CDR3 DNA reads TGTGCCAGCTCCACCCCCTTGTGGAAGGTCGAAGAGCAGTTCTTC. This gives the protein CASSTPLWKVEEQFF.

Ten or more counts support this clonotype. The CDR3 DNA follows: TGCAGCGTGAGAGCGGGGAACAGACTCAATGAGCAGTTCTTC. Translated: CSVRAGNRLNEQFF. The rearrangement links TRBV29-1 to TRBJ2-1, with TRBD2 matching over 7 bases. The J segment lost 6 bases and the V segment lost 6 bases, leaving 11 bases of the junction unmatched. Germline V gene sequence: CDR1 SQVTM, CDR2 ANQGSEA. The CDR3 has 14 amino acids.

This clonotype appeared many times. This chain links TRBV12-3 or TRBV12-4 with TRBJ1-2, with D uncertain. The ends were cut back, 5 bases at V and 4 bases at J, with 14 bases in the middle. CDR3 size: 14 residues. CDR3 sequence (DNA): TGTGCCAGCAGTACAAACCCGACGGTCTATGGCTACACCTTC. This gives the protein CASSTNPTVYGYTF.

This clonotype was counted only a few times. This rearrangement joins TRBV11-2 to TRBJ2-1; D not certain. V was trimmed by 1 base and J by 2 bases, leaving 9 bases between them. The CDR3 loop spans 15 amino acids. Germline CDR1 reads SGHAT; CDR2 reads FQNNGV. The CDR3 sequence: CASSLGQKAYNEQFF. The CDR3 DNA reads as TGTGCCAGCAGCTTAGGGCAGAAGGCCTACAATGAGCAGTTCTTC.

Ten or more counts support this clonotype. The chain joins TRBV5-4 to TRBJ2-1, with TRBD1 identical over 7 bases. This CDR3 spans 16 amino acids. V shed 0 bases, J shed 0 bases, and the junction held 3 bases outside the gene matches. Germline lookup yields CDR1 SGHNT and CDR2 YYREEE (reference sequence). The CDR3 region is CASSLEGDSSYNEQFF. CDR3 in DNA: TGTGCCAGCAGCTTGGAAGGGGACAGCTCCTACAATGAGCAGTTCTTC.

Judged by abundance, this clonotype is medium-sized. J is TRBJ1-1 and V is TRBV3-1; no reliable D call. CDR1 is LGHDT, CDR2 YNNKEL, per germline (reference sequence). V was shortened by 0 bases and J by 1 base, with 6 bases between the two germline ends. The CDR3 covers 14 residues. The chain's CDR3 is CASSQDFQNTEAFF. The CDR3, as DNA: TGTGCCAGCAGCCAAGATTTTCAGAACACTGAAGCTTTCTTT. The full variable domain, with the rest looked up from reference TRBV3-1 and TRBJ1-1, is DTAVSQTPKYLVTQMGNDKSIKCEQNLGHDTMYWYKQDSKKFLKIMFSYNNKELIINETVPNRFSPKSPDKAHLNLHINSLELGDSAVYFCASSQDFQNTEAFFGQGTRLTVV.

This clonotype has at least ten counts. The gene calls are TRBV25-1 and TRBJ2-2; D not resolved. The V gene lost 6 bases and the J gene lost 5 bases, with 7 bases spanning the gap. The CDR3 sequence is 12 residues long. CDR1 is MGHDK and CDR2 is SYGVNS in the germline V gene. CDR3 loop: CASSEVTGELFF. The CDR3 nucleotides read TGTGCCAGCAGCGAGGTGACCGGGGAGCTGTTTTTT.

This clonotype is categorized as medium-sized. The genes are TRBV9 and TRBJ2-2; D is uncertain. This CDR3 contains 13 residues. The germline V gene has CDR1 SGDLS and CDR2 YYNGEE. Trimming stripped 0 bases from V and 5 bases from J, with 5 bases between. CDR3 residues: CASSVVGTGELFF. Here the CDR3 DNA reads TGTGCCAGCAGCGTAGTGGGGACCGGGGAGCTGTTTTTT.

The sample holds many counts of this clonotype. The genes are TRBV25-1 and TRBJ2-6, with D hard to call. Germline V gene data show CDR1 as MGHDK and CDR2 as SYGVNS. The CDR3 has 14 amino acids. The V gene lost 4 bases and the J gene lost 2 bases, with 6 bases spanning the gap. The CDR3, as DNA: TGTGCCAGCAGTGTAGAGACTGGGGCCAACGTCCTGACTTTC. Residues: CASSVETGANVLTF.

This clonotype was recorded many times. The J gene is TRBJ1-2, the V gene TRBV24-1, with TRBD1 as a possible D gene (5 bases). CDR3 length: 14 residues. Per germline, CDR1 KGHDR and CDR2 SFDVKD. Deletions cut 3 bases from V and 8 bases from J, with 15 bases between. In DNA form, the CDR3 reads TGTGCCACCAGTGATCCCGGTGGGCAGGGCGGCTACACCTTC. Its protein is CATSDPGGQGGYTF.

This clonotype came up many times. The rearrangement links TRBV6-5 to TRBJ2-7; a possible D gene is TRBD2 (5 bases). The CDR3 is 15 residues long. Germline CDR1 reads MNHEY; CDR2 reads SVGAGI. V lost 8 bases and J 0 bases, leaving 17 bases between the germline ends. This CDR3 is CASRLAEESSYEQYF. The CDR3 nucleotides read TGTGCCAGCCGCCTCGCGGAGGAAAGCTCCTACGAGCAGTACTTC.

This clonotype has ten or more counts. This chain joins TRBV9 and TRBJ2-2; 10 nucleotides align to TRBD2. The CDR3 is made up of 16 amino acids. Losses at the gene ends were 4 bases for V and 5 bases for J; bases not matched to a gene: 8. The germline V gene has CDR1 SGDLS and CDR2 YYNGEE. DNA for the CDR3: TGTGCCAGCAGCCCTATAGCGGGAGGATCGACCGGGGAGCTGTTTTTT. Amino acids: CASSPIAGGSTGELFF.

This clonotype came up many times. The genes are TRBV27 and TRBJ2-7; D might be TRBD1 (6 bases). Trimming removed 2 bases from V and 2 bases from J, with 10 bases in between. The CDR3 is 14 residues long. Germline V CDR1 and CDR2: MNHEY, SMNVEV (reference sequence). CDR3 protein: CASSLIGQTYEQYF. The DNA for the CDR3 is TGTGCCAGCAGTTTAATTGGACAGACCTACGAGCAGTACTTC.

This clonotype occurred many times. The chain carries TRBV4-2 and TRBJ2-1, with D tentatively TRBD1 (6 bases). This CDR3 comprises 16 residues. Trimming cost V 0 bases and J 4 bases, with 13 bases left between them. CDR1 and CDR2 from the germline V gene are LGHNA and YNFKEQ. The CDR3 spells CASSQDIRGSYNEQFF. Here the CDR3 DNA reads TGTGCCAGCAGCCAAGATATAAGGGGGAGTTACAATGAGCAGTTCTTC.

This clonotype was seen many times. V is TRBV19 and J is TRBJ2-7; tentatively, D is TRBD2 (5 bases). Germline lookup yields CDR1 LNHDA and CDR2 SQIVND (reference sequence). V was cut by 9 bases and J by 1 base, with 16 bases left in between. The CDR3 totals 14 residues. The CDR3 bases are TGTGCCAGCCGCCGAGGGCCGAATTCCTACGAGCAGTACTTC. Translating it yields CASRRGPNSYEQYF.

This clonotype was observed many times. In DNA form, the CDR3 reads TGTGCCAGCAGCTCGAGAACCTCCTACGAGCAGTACTTC. It translates to CASSSRTSYEQYF. V gene TRBV7-2 combines with J gene TRBJ2-7; no firm D call. This CDR3 region has 13 residues. Looked up from germline, CDR1 is SGHTA and CDR2 is FQGNSA. Trimming took off 4 bases at V and 0 bases at J, with 7 bases between the two ends.

This clonotype was seen repeatedly, ten times or more. The chain recombines TRBV12-3 or TRBV12-4 with TRBJ2-1; 8 bases agree with TRBD2. The CDR3 is 15 residues long. J was trimmed by 7 bases and V by 4 bases; bases with no gene match: 9. CDR3 amino acids: CASSSGAGVYNEQFF. The CDR3 bases are TGTGCCAGCAGTTCCGGAGCGGGAGTCTATAATGAGCAGTTCTTC.

This clonotype came up many times. The chain links TRBV7-3 to TRBJ2-1; perhaps TRBD1 as D (6 bases). The CDR3 has 13 residues. V was shortened by 1 base and J by 5 bases, with 6 bases between the two germline ends. Germline-derived CDR1 and CDR2 are SGHTA and FQGTGA. CDR3 sequence (DNA): TGTGCCAGCAGCTTAAAGGGGGACAATGAGCAGTTCTTC. Protein sequence: CASSLKGDNEQFF.

Many counts were recorded for this clonotype. This rearrangement joins TRBV5-1 to TRBJ2-6; D ambiguous. V lost 5 bases to trimming and J lost 0 bases, with 9 bases between them. The CDR3 is 15 amino acids. Germline lookup yields CDR1 SGHRS and CDR2 YFSETQ. The CDR3 DNA is TGCGCCAGCAGGGTCAGGATCTCTGGGGCCAACGTCCTGACTTTC. Translation gives CASRVRISGANVLTF.

This clonotype was detected many times. The chain combines TRBV2 with TRBJ1-1, with TRBD1 as a possible D gene (5 bases). From germline, CDR1 is SNHLY and CDR2 FYNNEI. The CDR3 consists of 15 residues. Between the trimmed V and J ends, which lost 0 bases and 1 base, there was a span of 9 bases. The CDR3 region is CASSEAGRANTEAFF. The CDR3 coding sequence is TGTGCCAGCAGTGAAGCAGGCAGGGCGAACACTGAAGCTTTCTTT. The entire variable domain, with the rest obtained from reference TRBV2 and TRBJ1-1, is as follows: EPEVTQTPSHQVTQMGQEVILRCVPISNHLYFYWYRQILGQKVEFLVSFYNNEISEKSEIFDDQFSVERPDGSNFTLKIRSTKLEDSAMYFCASSEAGRANTEAFFGQGTRLTVV.

At least ten counts were recorded for this clonotype. V is TRBV7-6 and J is TRBJ2-2, with 7 bases matching TRBD1. The CDR3 loop spans 13 amino acids. From germline, CDR1 is SGHVS and CDR2 FNYEAQ. Unmatched junction bases numbered 3, after V lost 5 bases and J lost 6 bases. CDR3 nucleotides: TGTGCCAGCAGCCCACAGGGGTCCGGGGAGCTGTTTTTT. This gives the protein CASSPQGSGELFF.

This clonotype was detected ten times or more. V gene TRBV6-5 combines with J gene TRBJ1-5, with D possibly matching TRBD1 (6 bases). V was pared by 9 bases and J by 5 bases, with 17 bases between. Germline CDR1 and CDR2: MNHEY and SVGAGI. The CDR3 is 14 residues long. In DNA, the CDR3 is TGTGCCAGTCGAGGGGGAAGAAAGGATCAGCCCCAGCATTTT. It yields the protein CASRGGRKDQPQHF.